These 6 T cell receptor beta chains were sequenced from one sample in a study of T cells in women clearing cervical HPV infection. Sequencing was performed with immunoSEQ multiplex PCR; in TCRdb, only in-frame clones are kept and a portion is missing. This specimen shows about 30,000 clones; the ten leading clones hold about 3.5%. Sequenced: blood buffy coat. These receptors all stem from a woman aged 18 to 75 with a cervical HPV16 infection that either progressed to CIN3+ or cleared (not recorded which).

The part of the CDR3 DNA that was read is TGTGCCAGCAGCCCCCAGGGATTCGGC. It translates to CASSPQGFG. The whole CDR3 sequence is CASSPQGFGYTF. This rearrangement joins TRBV7-2 to TRBJ1-2; TRBD1 is a possible D gene (5 bases). The observed sequence ends 3 residues before the CDR3 terminus, with the missing tail filled in from the germline J gene. Germline lookup yields CDR1 SGHTA and CDR2 FQGNSA. This CDR3 spans 12 amino acids.

The CDR3 sequence is CSVEAQRRGETQYF. The CDR3 DNA, read in part, is TGCAGCGTTGAAGCACAACGGCGGGGGGAGACC. The chain is built from TRBV29-1 and TRBJ2-5, with TRBD2 matching over 7 bases. The CDR3 end is not reached by the read, which stops 3 residues before it; the germline J gene fills it in. V shed 1 base, J shed 5 bases, and the junction held 7 bases outside the gene matches. The CDR3 totals 14 residues. Germline-derived CDR1 and CDR2 are SQVTM and ANQGSEA.

A word on this clone: The read comes to an end 3 residues before the CDR3 does, leaving the germline J gene to fill in the end. The V call is TRBV20-1, the J call TRBJ2-3; D is possibly TRBD2 (6 bases). Per the germline V gene, CDR1 is DFQATT and CDR2 is SNEGSKA (reference sequence). With 0 bases removed from V and 0 bases from J, the gap between germline ends came to 16 bases. This CDR3 contains 17 residues. CDR3 amino acids: CSARETRFGTSTDTQYF. The CDR3 bases that were read are TGCAGTGCTAGAGAGACTAGATTTGGGACTAGCACAGATACG.

On this clone: The sequence runs out 3 residues before the end of the CDR3; the remainder is reconstructed from the germline J gene. The V gene is TRBV7-2, the J gene TRBJ2-7; 7 positions agree with TRBD1. The CDR3 is 15 residues long. The ends lost 1 base at V and 6 bases at J; junction bases unmatched: 9. Germline assignment: CDR1 SGHTA and CDR2 FQGNSA. The CDR3 bases that were read are TGTGCCAGCAGCTTAGTGGGGACAGACCCCTCCGAG. This sequence encodes CASSLVGTDPSE. In full, the CDR3 reads CASSLVGTDPSEQYF.

Note on this clone: Read data end 3 residues before the CDR3 end; the end is taken from the germline J gene. J is TRBJ2-3 and V is TRBV20-1, with 13 bases aligning to TRBD2. Trimming removed 0 bases from V and 2 bases from J; junction bases left unmatched: 11. The germline gives CDR1 DFQATT, CDR2 SNEGSKA (reference sequence). The length of the CDR3 is 19 residues. This CDR3 is CSARDFLLAGGPYTDTQYF. The CDR3 DNA, read in part, is TGCAGTGCTAGAGATTTTTTACTAGCGGGAGGGCCTTACACAGATACG.

A remark on this clone: The CDR3 end lies 3 residues beyond the end of the read and is filled in from the germline J gene. V gene TRBV18 combines with J gene TRBJ1-1, with D maybe TRBD1 (5 bases). CDR1 and CDR2 from the germline V gene are KGHSH and LQKENI. V lost 3 bases, J lost 5 bases, and 16 bases lay in between. This CDR3 is 15 amino acids long. CDR3 DNA, as far as it was read: TGTGCCAGCTCACCCAAAACGGGCGAGGGGACTGAA. Amino acids: CASSPKTGEGTE. The whole CDR3 protein is CASSPKTGEGTEAFF.